This T cell receptor (beta chain) comes out of a study of cytomegalovirus exposure and HLA in healthy donors. Study-level results: It was assumed in the presence/absence analyses that sequencing depth was roughly uniform across donors.

A note on this clone: Its antigen is unknown.

Trimming took 6 bases from V and 7 from J, leaving 13 bases between them. Germline-derived CDR1 and CDR2 are MNHNY and SVGAGI (reference sequence). CDR3 length: 13 residues. The PCR ran on 60 Vbeta and 13 Jbeta primers. This table comes from immunoSEQ multiplex PCR, and its TCRdb copy is limited to in-frame clones, with some not included. The table lists 60,000 or so clones, about 72% of them singletons. This receptor was taken from a woman in her thirties or forties in good health and CMV-seropositive. The genes are TRBV6-6 and TRBJ2-1; the D is unclear. Sequences were obtained from PBMCs. The CDR3 sequence: CASSQVNSNEQFF. CDR3 DNA: TGTGCCAGCAGCCAGGTTAACTCGAATGAGCAGTTCTTC.